A selection of T cell receptor beta chains follows, all from one sample in a study of T cell responses to AZD1222 COVID-19 vaccine. Method: immunoSEQ multiplex PCR; TCRdb's copy keeps in-frame clones and lacks some. The repertoire consists of some 130,000 clones, with 86% occurring once and the leading ten covering more than 20%. The specimen was peripheral blood, collected on day 0 of AZD1222 vaccination. These TCRs come from an adult in good health. Each CDR3 is given with its conserved first and last residue. D genes are given only for firm matches. Expanded clones get a size class; other rows say once, few or many, or leave the size out.

d_call j_call v_call clone_size cdr3_nt cdr3_aa
. TRBJ2-5 TRBV5-4 . TGTGCCAGCAGCTTGGTTTGGGAACAAGAGACCCAGTACTTC CASSLVWEQETQYF
. TRBJ1-4 TRBV6-5 . TGTGCCAGCAGTTACATGGCCATAGGGGAAAAACTGTTTTTT CASSYMAIGEKLFF
TRBD1 TRBJ2-2 TRBV7-8 . TGTGCCAGCAGCCCCTGGGACAGGGGGGGCACCGGGGAGCTGTTTTTT CASSPWDRGGTGELFF
TRBD2 TRBJ2-5 TRBV18 . TGTGCCAGCTCACCACCGCGACTAGCAGAGACCCAGTACTTC CASSPPRLAETQYF
TRBD1 TRBJ2-7 TRBV7-2 . TGTGCCAGCAGCAGGGGACAGGGTTTGACCTACGAGCAGTACTTC CASSRGQGLTYEQYF
. TRBJ1-3 TRBV13 . TGTGCCAGCAGCGCCGCAGAGGCCGGAAACACCATATATTTT CASSAAEAGNTIYF
TRBD1 TRBJ1-6 TRBV30 . TGTGCCTGGAGTGGACAGGGGTATTCACCCCTCCACTTT CAWSGQGYSPLHF
. TRBJ2-7 TRBV10-2 . TGCGCCAGCAGAGCCGCCGTCCTCTACGAGCAGTACTTC CASRAAVLYEQYF
TRBD1 TRBJ2-7 TRBV11-2 few TGTGCCAGCAGCTTATTGGGCGGGACAGGGCGATACGAGCAGTACTTC CASSLLGGTGRYEQYF
. TRBJ1-4 TRBV7-9 once TGTGCCAGCAGCTTACCCCTCGGAGGAGGCGTCGAAAAACTGTTTTTT CASSLPLGGGVEKLFF
TRBD2 TRBJ2-1 TRBV9 . TGTGCCAGCAGCGTAGCAGCGGGGAGCTCCTACAATGAGCAGTTCTTC CASSVAAGSSYNEQFF
TRBD1 TRBJ1-4 TRBV5-1 . TGCGCCAGCAGCTACCGGGACAGGGAAAAACTGTTTTTT CASSYRDREKLFF
. TRBJ1-6 TRBV7-3 once TGTGCCAGCAGCCCGACAGGATATAATTCACCCCTCCACTTT CASSPTGYNSPLHF
. TRBJ1-1 TRBV5-4 . TGTGCCAGCAGCTTGGAAGGGGGAAAAACTGAAGCTTTCTTT CASSLEGGKTEAFF
. TRBJ2-7 TRBV7-8 . TGTGCCAGCAGCTTAGGTGGTGCTACCTACGAGCAGTACTTC CASSLGGATYEQYF
. TRBJ1-3 TRBV7-9 . TGTGCCAGCAGCTTAGCAGGGAGCTCTGGAAACACCATATATTTT CASSLAGSSGNTIYF
. TRBJ2-1 TRBV3-1/TRBV3-2 . TGTGCCAGCAGCCAAGAGGGGGGCCGTAACAATGAGCAGTTCTTC CASSQEGGRNNEQFF
. TRBJ1-5 TRBV2 . TGTGCCAGCAGTGATGGGGGGCCGAGGCAGCCCCAGCATTTT CASSDGGPRQPQHF
TRBD1 TRBJ2-1 TRBV18 . TGTGCCAGCTCACCACGGGACAGCAACTTCTACAATGAGCAGTTCTTC CASSPRDSNFYNEQFF
. TRBJ1-5 TRBV19 few TGTGCCAGTAGTATTAGGGCAGGTCTACGTTTCCAGCCCCAGCATTTT CASSIRAGLRFQPQHF
TRBD1 TRBJ1-4 TRBV7-8 . TGTGCCAGCAGCTTGGACAGGGCGTTTAATGAAAAACTGTTTTTT CASSLDRAFNEKLFF
. TRBJ2-3 TRBV9 . TGTGCCAGCAGCGAACCACTAGGTACGCAGTATTTT CASSEPLGTQYF
TRBD1 TRBJ1-5 TRBV28 . TGTGCCAGCAGTACAGGGGGCAAGTATCAGCCCCAGCATTTT CASSTGGKYQPQHF
. TRBJ2-5 TRBV29-1 . TGCAGCGTTGAAGGGGTGGGGGGCAAAACAGAGACCCAGTACTTC CSVEGVGGKTETQYF
. TRBJ1-6 TRBV9 . TGTGCCAGCAGCGTGAGGGACGGGAATTCACCCCTCCACTTT CASSVRDGNSPLHF
. TRBJ1-4 TRBV18 few TGTGCCAGCTCACCGCCCGGTTTGTCCGGTAGTGAAAAACTGTTTTTT CASSPPGLSGSEKLFF
. TRBJ2-1 TRBV9 few TGTGCCAGCAGCGGTAGGGGCGGGACAGTATACAATGAGCAGTTCTTC CASSGRGGTVYNEQFF
. TRBJ1-3 TRBV18 . TGTGCCAGCTCACCATCCGGGACAACTCCTGGAAACACCATATATTTT CASSPSGTTPGNTIYF
. TRBJ2-7 TRBV9 few TGTGCCAGCAGCGTACAGGACGGCCCCTACGAGCAGTACTTC CASSVQDGPYEQYF
. TRBJ2-7 TRBV6-6 . TGTGCCAGCAGTTACCGGACAGCCTACGAGCAGTACTTC CASSYRTAYEQYF
TRBD1 TRBJ1-2 TRBV7-2 once TGTGCCAGCAGCTGGGACAGACTCTATGGCTACACCTTC CASSWDRLYGYTF
. TRBJ2-7 TRBV13 few TGTGCCAGCAGCTTATCCCAGGGAGACTACGAGCAGTACTTC CASSLSQGDYEQYF
. TRBJ2-5 TRBV5-4 . TGTGCCAGCAGCCCGGAGGGACAGCCAGAGACCCAGTACTTC CASSPEGQPETQYF
. TRBJ1-1 TRBV10-1 . TGCGCCAGCAGTGAAGAGGCGGACACTGAAGCTTTCTTT CASSEEADTEAFF
TRBD1 TRBJ1-2 TRBV6-2/TRBV6-3 . TGTGCCAGCAGCATCGGACAGGGGCTGGTCTATCCCTTC CASSIGQGLVYPF
. TRBJ1-6 TRBV5-8 . TGTGCCAGCAGCTCGACGCCTCATTCACCCCTCCACTTT CASSSTPHSPLHF
. TRBJ2-2 TRBV19 few TGTGCCAGTAGTATAAGGGCAGGGCAAGGCACCGGGGAGCTGTTTTTT CASSIRAGQGTGELFF
. TRBJ1-5 TRBV10-2 . TGCGCCAGCAGTGACTCGCCGGGGGGTCAGCCCCAGCATTTT CASSDSPGGQPQHF
TRBD2 TRBJ2-7 TRBV11-2 . TGTGCCAGCAGCCCAGCGGGACTTTTCCCCTACAAGCAGTACTTC CASSPAGLFPYKQYF
. TRBJ2-7 TRBV4-3 . TGCGCCAGCAGCCAAGATAGAGGGTCCTACGAGCAGTACTTC CASSQDRGSYEQYF
TRBD1 TRBJ1-1 TRBV4-1 . TGCGCCAGCAGCGAGAGACAGGGGGCGCGCACTGAAGCTTTCTTT CASSERQGARTEAFF
. TRBJ1-3 TRBV28 . TGTGCCAGCGCAATACAGGGAAGGGGATCTGAAAACACCATATATTTT CASAIQGRGSENTIYF
. TRBJ1-2 TRBV19 few TGTGCCAGTAGTATAGGATCTGGCTACACCTTC CASSIGSGYTF
. TRBJ1-5 TRBV30 once TGTGCCTGGAGTGGACTGGGGCCCTATCAGCCCCAGCATTTT CAWSGLGPYQPQHF
. TRBJ1-1 TRBV9 once TGTGCCAGCAGCCGTGTCGGGTCGAACACTGAAGCTTTCTTT CASSRVGSNTEAFF
. TRBJ2-3 TRBV10-1 . TGCGCCAGCAGTGAGTTGTCGAGTTTCACAGATACGCAGTATTTT CASSELSSFTDTQYF
TRBD2 TRBJ2-5 TRBV2 . TGTGCCAGTGGACTAGCGGGGGGGATTCAAGAGACCCAGTACTTC CASGLAGGIQETQYF
. TRBJ1-4 TRBV5-1 . TGCGCCAGCAGCTTGAGTAAGGGTACTAATGAAAAACTGTTTTTT CASSLSKGTNEKLFF
. TRBJ1-2 TRBV2 . TGTGCCAGCACCGGGACGGGAAGCTATGGCTACACCTTC CASTGTGSYGYTF
. TRBJ2-2 TRBV5-1 . TGCGCCAGCAGCATACAGGTAGCCGGGGAGCTGTTTTTT CASSIQVAGELFF
. TRBJ1-5 TRBV19 once TGTGCCAGTCGCCGCCGGGGCGCCGGTCAGCCCCAGCATTTT CASRRRGAGQPQHF
TRBD1 TRBJ1-2 TRBV12-3/TRBV12-4 . TGTGCCAGCAACCGGGACAGCGGGGACGGCTACACCTTC CASNRDSGDGYTF
. TRBJ2-7 TRBV27 . TGTGCCAGCAGCGACCCTGGGGGTGCGTACGAGCAGTACTTC CASSDPGGAYEQYF
. TRBJ1-5 TRBV2 . TGTGCCAGCAGCAGGGGCAATCAGCCCCAGCATTTT CASSRGNQPQHF
. TRBJ2-7 TRBV2 . TGTGCCAGCAGTGAAACACGGGCCGAGCAGTACTTC CASSETRAEQYF
. TRBJ2-1 TRBV27 once TGTGCCAGCAGTCGAGAGGAGCGGTTAGGGAATGAGCAGTTCTTC CASSREERLGNEQFF
. TRBJ1-1 TRBV30 once TGTGCCTGGAGTCCCTCGAACACTGAAGCTTTCTTT CAWSPSNTEAFF